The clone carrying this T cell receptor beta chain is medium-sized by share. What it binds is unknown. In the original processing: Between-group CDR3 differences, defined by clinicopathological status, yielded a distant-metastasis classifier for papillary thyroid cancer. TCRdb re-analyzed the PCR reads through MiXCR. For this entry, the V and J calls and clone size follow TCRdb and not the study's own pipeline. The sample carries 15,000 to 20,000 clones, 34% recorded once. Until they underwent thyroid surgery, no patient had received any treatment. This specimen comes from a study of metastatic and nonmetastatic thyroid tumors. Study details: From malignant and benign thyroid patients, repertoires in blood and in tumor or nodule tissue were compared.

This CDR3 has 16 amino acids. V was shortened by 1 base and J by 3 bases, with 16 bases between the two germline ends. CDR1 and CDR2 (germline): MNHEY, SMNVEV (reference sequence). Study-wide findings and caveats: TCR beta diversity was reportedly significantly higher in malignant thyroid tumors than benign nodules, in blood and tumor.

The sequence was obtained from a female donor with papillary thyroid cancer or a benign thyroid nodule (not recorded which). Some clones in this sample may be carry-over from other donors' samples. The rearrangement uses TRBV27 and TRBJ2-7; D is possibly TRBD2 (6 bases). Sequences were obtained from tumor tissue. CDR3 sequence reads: CASSLFPGLPFYEQYF. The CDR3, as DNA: TGTGCCAGCAGTTTATTCCCGGGACTCCCATTCTACGAGCAGTACTTC.